This passage covers 20 T cell receptor beta chains from one sample sequenced in a study of CD8 T cells in Susac syndrome. Random hexamers were used to reverse transcribe roughly 0.5 to 1 ug of RNA. TCRdb itself ran the immunoSEQ multiplex PCR reads through MiXCR, one entry per CDR3 protein. The table shows under 150,000 distinct CDR3 sequences, with 95% occurring only once. The sample comprised CD4+ T cells from PBMCs. The receptors here all came from a human donor with Susac syndrome.

J is TRBJ1-2 and V is TRBV5-1; no definite D call. Between the trimmed V and J ends, which lost 0 bases and 8 bases, there was a span of 11 bases. This CDR3 region has 13 residues. From germline, CDR1 is SGHRS and CDR2 YFSETQ. The CDR3 nucleotides read TGCGCCAGCAGCTTGGGTGGGGATCAGGGCTACACCTTC. Protein product: CASSLGGDQGYTF.

The chain recombines TRBV7-2 with TRBJ1-2; the D is unclear. V shed 1 base and J shed 7 bases, with 7 bases lying between them. CDR1 is SGHTA, CDR2 FQGNSA, per germline. The CDR3 totals 12 residues. CDR3 protein: CASSLEYFGYTF. The CDR3 bases are TGTGCCAGCAGCTTAGAATATTTTGGCTACACCTTC.

A single count supports this clonotype. This chain connects TRBV3-1 to TRBJ2-7, with 10 positions matching TRBD1. CDR1 and CDR2 from the germline V gene are LGHDT and YNNKEL (reference sequence). Losses at the gene ends were 1 base for V and 5 bases for J; bases not matched to a gene: 11. The CDR3 is made up of 17 amino acids. The CDR3 region is CASSQVLTGTGENEQYF. The CDR3 DNA reads TGTGCCAGCAGCCAAGTCTTGACCGGGACAGGGGAGAACGAGCAGTACTTC.

The rearrangement links TRBV4-1 to TRBJ2-5; 8 bases agree with TRBD2. The CDR3 is 15 amino acids. After removal of 4 bases from V and 1 base from J, the junction contained 5 bases not matched to a gene. Germline V gene sequence: CDR1 MGHRA, CDR2 YSYEKL. As DNA, the CDR3 is TGCGCCAGCAGCCTAGGCAGCGGGGGCCAAGAGACCCAGTACTTC. As protein: CASSLGSGGQETQYF.

The rearrangement uses TRBV4-2 and TRBJ2-5; D possibly corresponds to TRBD2 (7 bases). The CDR3 contains 15 residues. V was trimmed by 1 base and J by 0 bases, leaving 9 bases between them. CDR1 LGHNA and CDR2 YNFKEQ come from the germline V gene. The CDR3 sequence is CASSQGGGDQETQYF. Written as DNA, the CDR3 is TGTGCCAGCAGCCAAGGAGGGGGGGACCAAGAGACCCAGTACTTC.

V and J are TRBV7-9 and TRBJ1-5; possible D gene TRBD1, 5 bases. Trimming took 1 base from V and 16 from J, leaving 17 bases between them. Germline V lookup: CDR1 SEHNR, CDR2 FQNEAQ (reference sequence). The CDR3 is 13 amino acids. The CDR3 coding sequence is TGTGCCAGCAGCTTAGGGGGCCTGAATATCCAACATTTT. This sequence encodes CASSLGGLNIQHF.

The J gene is TRBJ2-7, the V gene TRBV4-1, with D uncertain. V was pared by 0 bases and J by 4 bases, with 7 bases between. CDR1 and CDR2 from the germline V gene are MGHRA and YSYEKL. The CDR3 covers 13 residues. CDR3 in amino acids: CASSQETAYEQYF. As DNA, the CDR3 is TGCGCCAGCAGCCAAGAGACCGCTTACGAGCAGTACTTC.

A single count supports this clonotype. The V and J genes are TRBV6-5 and TRBJ1-5, with D tentatively TRBD1 (6 bases). From germline, CDR1 is MNHEY and CDR2 SVGAGI. The CDR3 is made up of 16 amino acids. V was clipped by 2 bases and J by 3 bases, with 14 bases between them. CDR3 in amino acids: CASSYTGTRVNQPQHF. CDR3 bases: TGTGCCAGCAGTTACACAGGGACAAGGGTCAATCAGCCCCAGCATTTT.

The rearrangement links TRBV6-5 to TRBJ1-2; a possible D gene is TRBD1 (5 bases). The V end lost 7 bases, the J end lost 2 bases, and 17 bases lay between the germline ends. The germline V gene encodes CDR1 MNHEY and CDR2 SVGAGI. CDR3 length equals 15 residues. CDR3 in amino acids: CASNLGGGGNYGYTF. CDR3 nucleotide sequence: TGTGCCAGCAACCTTGGGGGAGGAGGGAACTATGGCTACACCTTC.

CDR3 DNA sequence: TGTGCCAGCAGTCCCGGACAGGGGTTCCACGAGCAGTACTTC. It codes for CASSPGQGFHEQYF. The genes are TRBV28 and TRBJ2-7; TRBD1 agrees at 9 bases. The trim removed 5 bases at V and 5 bases at J, leaving 7 bases unmatched. The CDR3 extends over 14 amino acids. CDR1 is MDHEN and CDR2 is SYDVKM in the germline V gene.

The CDR3 here is CASSIDRGGARYQPQHF. The CDR3 bases are TGTGCCAGTAGTATAGATCGTGGCGGGGCGCGGTATCAGCCCCAGCATTTT. The rearrangement uses TRBV19 and TRBJ1-5, with D possibly TRBD1 on 5 matching bases. The CDR3 totals 17 residues. The ends were cut back, 0 bases at V and 5 bases at J, with 17 bases in the middle. CDR1 is LNHDA and CDR2 is SQIVND in the germline V gene (reference sequence). Full variable domain (rest looked up from reference TRBV19 and TRBJ1-5): DGGITQSPKYLFRKEGQNVTLSCEQNLNHDAMYWYRQDPGQGLRLIYYSQIVNDFQKGDIAEGYSVSREKKESFPLTVTSAQKNPTAFYLCASSIDRGGARYQPQHFGDGTRLSIL.

The V and J genes are TRBV29-1 and TRBJ1-2; 7 nucleotides match TRBD1. The trim removed 5 bases at V and 1 base at J, leaving 7 bases unmatched. Germline CDR1 and CDR2: SQVTM and ANQGSEA. This CDR3 is built from 14 residues. The CDR3 bases are TGCAGCGTTAAGCGGGACAGAATTAACTATGGCTACACCTTC. Amino acid sequence: CSVKRDRINYGYTF.

The chain has TRBV7-8 and TRBJ2-1; 11 nucleotides align to TRBD2. Germline CDR1 reads SGHVS; CDR2 reads FQNEAQ. The junction had 3 bases not matched to a gene; V was cut back by 5 bases and J by 3 bases. This CDR3 region has 15 residues. CDR3 nucleotide sequence: TGTGCCAGCAGCAAGGGGACTAGCGGCTACAATGAGCAGTTCTTC. Translating it yields CASSKGTSGYNEQFF.

This clonotype was counted a single time. The chain combines TRBV14 with TRBJ2-5; the D gene is possibly TRBD1 (6 bases). The CDR3 consists of 14 residues. Per the germline V gene, CDR1 is SGHDN and CDR2 is FVKESK. Deletions cut 1 base from V and 7 bases from J, with 13 bases between. The CDR3 here is CASSQGTVDMTQYF. CDR3 nucleotides: TGTGCCAGCAGCCAAGGGACAGTCGATATGACCCAGTACTTC.

J is TRBJ2-1 and V is TRBV2; D gene ambiguous. The CDR3 contains 12 residues. Per the germline V gene, CDR1 is SNHLY and CDR2 is FYNNEI. V dropped 5 bases and J dropped 3 bases, with 5 bases sitting between them. CDR3 protein: CASSNFYNEQFF. CDR3 DNA: TGTGCCAGCAGTAACTTCTACAATGAGCAGTTCTTC.

V and J are TRBV21-1 and TRBJ2-7; the table gives TRBD2 as D, unverified against the DNA. TRBV21-1 represents a pseudogene. The CDR3 runs to 16 residues. The CDR3 loop is CASSKVGPRGAHEQYF. For the CDR3, the DNA is TGTGCCAGCAGCAAAGTAGGCCCTCGGGGGGCCCACGAGCAGTACTTC.

The chain links TRBV29-1 to TRBJ2-3; 7 nucleotides align to TRBD2. The length of the CDR3 is 13 residues. The germline V gene has CDR1 SQVTM and CDR2 ANQGSEA. The V gene end was trimmed by 6 bases and the J gene end by 6 bases; junction bases not matched to a gene: 9. The CDR3 sequence: CSVSAGVSDTQYF. The CDR3 nucleotides read TGCAGCGTGTCGGCGGGAGTGTCTGATACGCAGTATTTT.

The V and J genes are TRBV2 and TRBJ1-2; D perhaps matches TRBD1 (5 bases). Trimming removed 6 bases from V and 4 bases from J, with 24 bases in between. This CDR3 has 17 amino acids. The germline V gene encodes CDR1 SNHLY and CDR2 FYNNEI. The CDR3 region is CASRGQGRGMMGYGYTF. The CDR3 DNA is TGTGCCAGCAGGGGCCAGGGAAGAGGGATGATGGGCTATGGCTACACCTTC.

The V gene is TRBV5-1, the J gene TRBJ2-7; TRBD1 matches at 7 bases. V dropped 0 bases and J dropped 9; count of bases not matched to a gene: 15. Germline values: CDR1 SGHRS, CDR2 YFSETQ. The CDR3 runs to 16 residues. In DNA, the CDR3 is TGCGCCAGCAGCTTGGGTTCAGGGGGTGCCTACGAGTGGCAGTACTTC. Translation gives CASSLGSGGAYEWQYF.

The chain has TRBV29-1 and TRBJ1-1; no firm D call. Germline CDR1 is SQVTM and CDR2 is ANQGSEA. This CDR3 region has 15 residues. V was pared by 4 bases and J by 1 base, with 16 bases between. The CDR3 nucleotides read TGCAGCGTTGTGCGTGTGGGAGGGAGGAACACTGAAGCTTTCTTT. This gives the protein CSVVRVGGRNTEAFF.